Given below is one TCR beta chain in context. The data are from a study of PD-L1 blockade in urothelial cancer. Individual patients had between 1 and 8 samples, taken pretreatment and on-treatment. Measured with immunoSEQ multiplex PCR; TCRdb has only the in-frame clones, and not every one. The sample gives roughly 84,000 clones, roughly 87% of which show up once; more than 8% is in the top ten. The source material was PBMCs, sampled around atezolizumab (anti-PD-L1) treatment. The receptor was isolated from a man between 65 and 79 years old with urothelial cancer.

Written as DNA, the CDR3 is TGTGCCAGCAGCGCGACTAGCGGGAATGAGCAGTTCTTC. Protein: CASSATSGNEQFF. The rearrangement links TRBV9 to TRBJ2-1; TRBD2 agrees at 10 bases. This CDR3 contains 13 residues. In germline, CDR1 is SGDLS, CDR2 YYNGEE. V was pared by 3 bases and J by 7 bases, with 1 base of the junction left unmatched.